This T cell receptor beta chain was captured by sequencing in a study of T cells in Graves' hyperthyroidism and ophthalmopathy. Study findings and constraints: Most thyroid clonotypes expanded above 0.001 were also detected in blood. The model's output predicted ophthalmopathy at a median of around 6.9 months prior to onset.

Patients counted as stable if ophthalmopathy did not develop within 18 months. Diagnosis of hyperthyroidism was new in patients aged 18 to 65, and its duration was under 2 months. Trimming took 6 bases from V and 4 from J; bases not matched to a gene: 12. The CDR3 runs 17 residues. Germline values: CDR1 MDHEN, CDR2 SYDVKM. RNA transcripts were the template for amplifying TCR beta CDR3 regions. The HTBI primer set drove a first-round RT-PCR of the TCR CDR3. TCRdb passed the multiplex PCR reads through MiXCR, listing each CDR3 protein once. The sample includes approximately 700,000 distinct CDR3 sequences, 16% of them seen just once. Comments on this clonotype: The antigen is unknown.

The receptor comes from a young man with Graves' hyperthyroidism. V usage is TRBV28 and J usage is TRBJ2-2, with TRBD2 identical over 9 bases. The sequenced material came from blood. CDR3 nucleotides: TGTGCCAGCAGCTCCCATGGCGGGGGGGAGGGCACCGGGGAGCTGTTTTTT. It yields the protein CASSSHGGGEGTGELFF.